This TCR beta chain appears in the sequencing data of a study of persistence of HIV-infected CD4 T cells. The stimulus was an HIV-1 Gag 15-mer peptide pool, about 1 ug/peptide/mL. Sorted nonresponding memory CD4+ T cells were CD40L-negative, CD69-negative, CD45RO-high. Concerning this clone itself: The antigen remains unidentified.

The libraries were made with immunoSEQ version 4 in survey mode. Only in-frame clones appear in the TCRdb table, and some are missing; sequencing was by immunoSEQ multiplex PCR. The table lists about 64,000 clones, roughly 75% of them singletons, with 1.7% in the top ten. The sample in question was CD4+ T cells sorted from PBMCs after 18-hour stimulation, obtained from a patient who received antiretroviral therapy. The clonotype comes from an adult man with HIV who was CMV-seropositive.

The CDR3 spells CASSSQGGDTGELFF. DNA for the CDR3: TGCGCCAGCAGCTCCCAGGGGGGGGACACCGGGGAGCTGTTTTTT. This sequence joins TRBV5-1 and TRBJ2-2; TRBD1 or TRBD2 may be the D gene (7 bases each). Trimming left V 3 bases short and J 3 bases short, with 12 bases between. Per the germline V gene, CDR1 is SGHRS and CDR2 is YFSETQ. CDR3 length equals 15 residues.